This T cell receptor beta chain was captured by sequencing in a study of CD8 T cells in Susac syndrome. Trimming cost V 1 base and J 3 bases, with 13 bases left between them. Germline V gives CDR1 MDHEN, CDR2 SYDVKM. The CDR3 consists of 16 residues. In regard to this clonotype: Its specificity is not known.

Whole-study results and caveats: Acknowledgment was made by the study that its TCR sequencing and HLA analysis involved a relatively small number of individuals.

With random hexamers, 0.5 to 1 ug RNA was reverse transcribed. Multiplex immunoSEQ PCR targeted 54 Vbeta and 13 Jbeta TCR beta segments. TCRdb re-called the immunoSEQ multiplex PCR reads through MiXCR, storing one row per CDR3 protein. The sample yields 250,000 to 300,000 distinct CDR3 sequences, approximately 85% seen once. Sequencing was done on a sample of CD8+ T cells from PBMCs. The chain uses TRBV28 and TRBJ1-3; D is ambiguous. The receptor's source is a human donor with multiple sclerosis. CDR3 nucleotides: TGTGCCAGCAGTTTATCTCCGGGTGCTAATGGAAACACCATATATTTT. Its translation: CASSLSPGANGNTIYF.